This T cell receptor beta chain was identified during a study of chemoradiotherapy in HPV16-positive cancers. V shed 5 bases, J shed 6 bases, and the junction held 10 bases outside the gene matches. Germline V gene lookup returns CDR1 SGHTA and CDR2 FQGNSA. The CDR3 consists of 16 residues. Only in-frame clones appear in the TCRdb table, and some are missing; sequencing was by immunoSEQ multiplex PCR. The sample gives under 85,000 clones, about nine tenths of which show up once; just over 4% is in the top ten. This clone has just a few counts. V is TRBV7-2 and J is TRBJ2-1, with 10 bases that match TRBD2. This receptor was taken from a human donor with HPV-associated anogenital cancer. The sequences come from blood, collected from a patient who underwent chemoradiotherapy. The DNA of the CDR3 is TGTGCCAGCAGCCCGACCACTAGCGGGACAAGCAATGAGCAGTTCTTC. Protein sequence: CASSPTTSGTSNEQFF.